The next 14 T cell receptor beta chains were all read from a single sample in a study of tumor-infiltrating lymphocytes in primary liver carcinoma. Researchers drew blood RNA from unsorted whole blood and extracted germline DNA as well. Using a constant-region primer together with ProtoScript II reverse transcriptase, TCR beta cDNA was made from about 500 ng of total RNA. Researchers made the TCR beta libraries by running three nested multiplex PCR rounds with slightly modified ARM-PCR. PCR rounds one and two used TRBV1-TRBV30 forward primers with a C-beta reverse primer for approximately 11 cycles each. TCRdb ran MiXCR on the multiplex PCR reads and lists one entry per CDR3 protein. The table records approximately 300,000 distinct CDR3 sequences, 65% of them present only once. The sample was peripheral blood. These receptor sequences come from a man aged 40-55 years with primary liver carcinoma and hepatitis B virus infection.

Comments on this clonotype: Since a much larger clone is just one base distant, this may be a read error. The CDR3 sequence: CASRTLLGANEKLFF. The CDR3 region has the DNA TGTGCCAGCAGGACACTGCTCGGGGCTAATGAAAAACTGTTTTTT. The V gene is TRBV6-6, the J gene TRBJ1-4; unclear D gene. The CDR3 consists of 15 residues. Germline V CDR1 and CDR2: MNHNY, SVGAGI (reference sequence). Trimming pared 6 bases from V and 3 bases from J, leaving 14 bases between.

In regard to this clonotype: The likely explanation is a read error, given a far larger clone one base away. This chain links TRBV6-2 or TRBV6-3 with TRBJ2-1; no firm D call. Germline V lookup: CDR1 MNHEY, CDR2 SVGEGT. This CDR3 region has 13 residues. CDR3 sequence reads: CASSYDSYSEQFF. CDR3 DNA: TGTGCCAGCAGTTACGACTCCTACAGTGAGCAGTTCTTC.

On this clonotype itself: A read error may explain this, as a much larger clone is one base away. The V and J genes are TRBV6-2 or TRBV6-3 and TRBJ2-2; TRBD2 agrees at 12 bases. This CDR3 comprises 16 residues. CDR1 and CDR2 from the germline V gene are MNHEY and SVGEGT. CDR3 residues: CASRRTSGANTGKLFF. CDR3 nucleotide sequence: TGTGCCAGCAGACGGACTAGCGGGGCGAACACCGGGAAGCTGTTTTTT.

About this clonotype: This may be a read error: a much more frequent sequence differs by one nucleotide. The chain couples TRBV29-1 to TRBJ2-7; D ambiguous. CDR3 length equals 13 residues. Germline V gene sequence: CDR1 SQVTM, CDR2 ANQGSEA. The CDR3 DNA follows: TGCAGCGTTGAAGAGGAGAATCGCTACAAGCAGTACTTC. Translating it yields CSVEEENRYKQYF.

The CDR3 spells CVGIRRGAAVLTF. In DNA form, the CDR3 reads TGTGTCGGCATACGCAGGGGCGCCGCCGTCCTGACTTTC. V is TRBV6-1 and J is TRBJ2-6, with D perhaps TRBD1 (6 bases). Germline-derived CDR1 and CDR2 are MNHNS and SASEGT. This CDR3 is 13 amino acids long.

This clonotype occurred many times. The V call is TRBV6-5, the J call TRBJ2-7, with 11 bases aligning to TRBD2. Trimming removed 7 bases from V and 0 bases from J; junction bases left unmatched: 8. The V gene's germline CDR1 is MNHEY and CDR2 SVGAGI. The CDR3 has 16 residues. The chain's CDR3 is CASIKTTSGSSYEQYF. The CDR3 DNA sequence: TGTGCCAGCATCAAAACAACTAGCGGGAGCTCCTACGAGCAGTACTTC.

About this clonotype: At one of its ends the junction is not consistent with the germline gene, which may arise from a read error. The rearrangement joins TRBV6-1 to TRBJ1-2, with 7 positions matching TRBD1. This CDR3 is 13 amino acids long. Germline V gives CDR1 MNHNS, CDR2 SASEGT. The CDR3 region has the DNA TGTGCCAGCAAAACAGGGGCTGAGGACGTCTACGCCTTC. Protein: CASKTGAEDVYAF.

In its sample, this clonotype was seen once. A junction end diverges from the germline sequence, so it may reflect a read error. CDR3 loop: CASSFLTSGFSYKQYF. The CDR3, as DNA: TGTGCCAGCAGTTTTTTGACTAGCGGGTTCTCCTACAAGCAGTACTTC. The chain combines TRBV28 with TRBJ2-7; 10 bases agree with TRBD2. CDR3 size: 16 residues. In germline, CDR1 is MDHEN, CDR2 SYDVKM.

Worth noting for this clonotype: A read error may explain this, as a much larger clone is one base away. J is TRBJ2-5 and V is TRBV10-1; D is ambiguous. Germline CDR1 and CDR2: WNHNN and SYGVQD (reference sequence). Trimming removed 8 bases at V and 3 bases at J, with 10 bases between. The CDR3 runs 12 residues. The chain's CDR3 is CASWDEKETQYF. CDR3 nucleotides: TGCGCCAGCTGGGATGAAAAAGAGACCCAGTACTTC.

Remarks on this clonotype: It may be a read error: a sequence one base away is much more abundant. CDR3 sequence (DNA): TGTGCCAGCAGTAAACGTGGACAGAGGGGGGAGGCCCAGTACTTC. Protein sequence: CASSKRGQRGEAQYF. The chain joins TRBV6-5 to TRBJ2-5; D assignment may be TRBD1 or TRBD2 (6 bases each). The ends were cut back, 5 bases at V and 9 bases at J, with 22 bases in the middle. The CDR3 spans 15 residues. Germline CDR1 is MNHEY and CDR2 is SVGAGI.

About this clonotype: A read error is possible here, since a much larger clone lies one base away. The J gene is TRBJ2-5, the V gene TRBV4-2; D call uncertain. CDR1 and CDR2 from the germline V gene are LGHNA and YNFKEQ. The CDR3 is 15 residues long. V lost 1 base and J lost 5, with 14 bases in between. CDR3 sequence: CASSQAPRAWETQYF. DNA of the CDR3: TGTGCCAGCAGCCAAGCCCCTAGAGCATGGGAGACCCAGTACTTC.

As regards this clonotype: A junction end diverges from the germline sequence, so it may reflect a read error. The chain combines TRBV12-3 or TRBV12-4 with TRBJ2-1; the match to TRBD2 covers 8 bases. The CDR3 loop spans 13 amino acids. CDR3 loop: CASTKRESGERFF. The CDR3 nucleotides are TGTGCCAGTACCAAGCGGGAGAGTGGTGAGCGGTTCTTC.

A word on this clonotype: At one end the junction does not follow the germline gene, possibly because of a read error. Here the CDR3 reads CASSRSGGYNEQIF. DNA of the CDR3: TGCGCCAGCAGCCGCAGCGGGGGCTACAATGAGCAGATCTTC. The V and J genes are TRBV4-3 and TRBJ2-1; 8 bases line up with TRBD2. This CDR3 has 14 residues. Germline loops: CDR1 LGHNA, CDR2 YSLEER.

This clonotype was detected only a few times. The gene calls are TRBV5-6 and TRBJ1-6; a possible D gene is TRBD1 (5 bases). The CDR3 length is 14 residues. Between the trimmed V and J ends, which lost 7 bases and 8 bases, there was a span of 16 bases. CDR1 and CDR2 (germline): SGHDT, YYEEEE. CDR3 in amino acids: CASASPQVDSPLHF. Here the CDR3 DNA reads TGTGCCAGCGCCTCACCACAGGTAGATTCACCCCTCCACTTT. Based on the CDR3 plus reference TRBV5-6 and TRBJ1-6, the full variable domain is DAGVTQSPTHLIKTRGQQVTLRCSPKSGHDTVSWYQQALGQGPQFIFQYYEEEERQRGNFPDRFSGHQFPNYSSELNVNALLLGDSALYLCASASPQVDSPLHFGNGTRLTVT.